This is a list of T cell receptor beta chains from one sample in a study of shared clonotypes between healthy human individuals. Here immunoSEQ multiplex PCR was the method, and the copy in TCRdb shows in-frame clones only, minus some. The sample includes 1.6 million or so clones, approximately 98.5% of them seen just once. Specimen: naive CD4+ T cells sorted from blood. The source of these receptors is a man in his thirties or forties in good health. CDR3s include the opening cysteine and the closing phenylalanine or tryptophan. A D gene is named only where the DNA matches it firmly. Clone size is shown for a subset of rows, as once, few, many or a class of expanded clone.

>TRBJ2-1|.|TRBV18|.
TGTGCCAGCTCACCACATTCGGTCCAGGGCGATGAGCAGTTCTTC
CASSPHSVQGDEQFF
>TRBJ2-3|.|TRBV5-1|TRBD1
TGCGCCAGCAGCTTGGTGGGGACAGGGATGACGGGAGATACGCAGTATTTT
CASSLVGTGMTGDTQYF
>TRBJ2-3|.|TRBV9|.
TGTGCCAGCAGCGTAGAGTCCCGGTTCGGCACAGATACGCAGTATTTT
CASSVESRFGTDTQYF
>TRBJ1-1|.|TRBV6-1|.
TGTGCCAGCAGTGAATTGTGGGCGGATAGGAACACTGAAGCTTTCTTT
CASSELWADRNTEAFF
>TRBJ2-5|.|TRBV18|TRBD1
TGTGCCAGCTCACCATTACAGGGGTTATCGGAGACCCAGTACTTC
CASSPLQGLSETQYF
>TRBJ2-2|.|TRBV9|.
TGTGCCAGCAGCGTAGCTGGGTACGGGGAGCTGTTTTTT
CASSVAGYGELFF
>TRBJ1-1|.|TRBV25-1|.
TGTGCCAGCAGTGCGACGGGGCGGATGAACACTGAAGCTTTCTTT
CASSATGRMNTEAFF
>TRBJ2-2|.|TRBV7-9|TRBD2
TGTGCCAGCAGCTCCAGCGGGAGGGCCTTGTACGGGGAGCTGTTTTTT
CASSSSGRALYGELFF
>TRBJ2-5|.|TRBV10-3|.
TGTGCCATCAGTCTGGGAAAAGAGACCCAGTACTTC
CAISLGKETQYF
>TRBJ2-2|.|TRBV4-3|TRBD2
TGCGCCAGCAGCCAAGAGCGGGAGGGATTTCGAACCGGGGAGCTGTTTTTT
CASSQEREGFRTGELFF
>TRBJ2-3|once|TRBV5-1|TRBD1
TGCGCCAGCAGCTTGGGTACCGGACAGGGGGCTTTCGGGGCCAGCACAGATACGCAGTATTTT
CASSLGTGQGAFGASTDTQYF
>TRBJ2-5|.|TRBV6-1|.
TGTGCCAGCAGTGAAATCTTAGAGAGGGGGTTAAACTTC
CASSEILERGLNF
>TRBJ2-7|.|TRBV10-1|TRBD1
TGCGCCAGCAGTGACGGACAGGGGAATTACGAGCAGTACTTC
CASSDGQGNYEQYF
>TRBJ1-1|once|TRBV9|TRBD1
TGTGCCAGCAGCGTAGATGGACAGGGAGGAACTGAAGCTTTCTTT
CASSVDGQGGTEAFF
>TRBJ2-4|.|TRBV30|TRBD1
TGTGCCTGGAGTGAGGGACAGGGGGCGGCCAAAAACATTCAGTACTTC
CAWSEGQGAAKNIQYF
>TRBJ2-7|once|TRBV11-2|TRBD2
TGTGCCAGCAGCTTCCGACTAGCGGATACCTACGAGCAGTACTTC
CASSFRLADTYEQYF
>TRBJ2-7|.|TRBV2|TRBD2
TGTGCCAGCAGTCCCGGGACTAGCCCCTACGAGCAGTACTTC
CASSPGTSPYEQYF
>TRBJ1-2|.|TRBV19|TRBD1
TGTGCCAGTATCCGTGCTCTGGGACAGAGAAGAGGCTACACCTTC
CASIRALGQRRGYTF
>TRBJ2-7|.|TRBV2|.
TGTGCCAGCAGTGCCGGCGTCTACTACGAGCAGTACTTC
CASSAGVYYEQYF
>TRBJ1-1|.|TRBV5-1|.
TGCGCCAGCAGCTTAGGTATGAACACTGAAGCTTTCTTT
CASSLGMNTEAFF
>TRBJ2-3|.|TRBV2|TRBD2
TGTGCCAGCAGTGTTGGGACTAGCAGCGATACGCAGTATTTT
CASSVGTSSDTQYF
>TRBJ1-4|.|TRBV13|.
TGTGCCAGCAGCTTAGGGGCCACAGTAACTAATGAAAAACTGTTTTTT
CASSLGATVTNEKLFF
>TRBJ2-2|.|TRBV4-2|TRBD2
TGTGCCAGCAGCCAAGAGTTAACAGCGGGAGGGCACACCGGGGAGCTGTTTTTT
CASSQELTAGGHTGELFF
>TRBJ2-7|.|TRBV5-4|.
TGTGCCAGCAGCATACGACAGGGAGGCGGGTACGAGCAGTACTTC
CASSIRQGGGYEQYF
>TRBJ2-5|.|TRBV5-1|TRBD1
TGCGCCAGCAGCTACGGACAGGAATTTGTGGCCCAGTACTTC
CASSYGQEFVAQYF
>TRBJ2-7|once|TRBV11-3|.
TGTGCCAGCAGCTTAGTCCTGGGTTCTAAGCAGTACTTC
CASSLVLGSKQYF
>TRBJ2-2|.|TRBV19|.
TGTGCCACCAAACCCCCGAGGCAAGCGAACACCGGGGAGCTGTTTTTT
CATKPPRQANTGELFF
>TRBJ2-7|.|TRBV28|TRBD2
TGTGCCAGCAGTGTGGGGGGAGGGGACTCCTACGAGCAGTACTTC
CASSVGGGDSYEQYF
>TRBJ2-1|.|TRBV6-6|.
TGTGCCAGCACCACAGATAGGGGGAGTCGCGATGAGCAGTTCTTC
CASTTDRGSRDEQFF
>TRBJ2-7|.|TRBV6-6|.
TGTGCCAGCAGGGGGACCTACGAGCAGTACTTC
CASRGTYEQYF
>TRBJ1-5|.|TRBV7-8|TRBD1
TGTGCCAGCAGCCTAGGGACAGGGGTGGGCAATCAGCCCCAGCATTTT
CASSLGTGVGNQPQHF
>TRBJ1-1|.|TRBV7-9|TRBD1
TGTGCCAGCAGCCTCACCGGGACAGGCGACCTCGGGGAAGCTTTCTTT
CASSLTGTGDLGEAFF
>TRBJ2-5|.|TRBV11-2|TRBD2
TGTGCCAGCAGCACCGGGACTAGACAAGAGACCCAGTACTTC
CASSTGTRQETQYF
>TRBJ1-5|.|TRBV15|TRBD1
TGTGCCACCAGCAGATTCGGGGACAGAGATCAGCCCCAGCATTTT
CATSRFGDRDQPQHF
>TRBJ1-1|.|TRBV7-8|.
TGTGCCAGCAGCTTATCAATGACGGCAAACACTGAAGCTTTCTTT
CASSLSMTANTEAFF
>TRBJ1-1|.|TRBV18|TRBD1
TGTGCCAGCTCACCACAGTCAAGCAGGGGGACTGAAGCTTTCTTT
CASSPQSSRGTEAFF
>TRBJ2-3|.|TRBV2|TRBD2
TGTGCCAGCACGGGACTAGCGGGACCAGATACGCAGTATTTT
CASTGLAGPDTQYF
>TRBJ1-2|.|TRBV9|.
TGTGCCAGCAGCGCCGGGAACTATGGCTACACCTTC
CASSAGNYGYTF
>TRBJ2-3|.|TRBV7-3|TRBD2
TGTGCCAGCACAGGGGGGACCGGACTAGCGGGACCGGATACGCAGTATTTT
CASTGGTGLAGPDTQYF
>TRBJ1-4|.|TRBV6-1|.
TGTGCCAGCTGTTGGAGACGGATGAATGAAAAACTGTTTTTT
CASCWRRMNEKLFF
>TRBJ1-1|.|TRBV29-1|TRBD1
TGCAGCGTCCCTGGACAGGGGAGGAACACTGAAGCTTTCTTT
CSVPGQGRNTEAFF
>TRBJ2-5|.|TRBV15|.
TGTGCCACCAGCAGAGATAAGAGACTAAGTAGAGAGACCCAGTACTTC
CATSRDKRLSRETQYF
>TRBJ2-7|.|TRBV6-6|TRBD1
TGTGCCAGCAGCCAGAACAGGGGGGAGCAGTACTTC
CASSQNRGEQYF
>TRBJ2-7|once|TRBV7-2|TRBD2
TGTGCCAGCAGCTTGAGGCCTAGCGGGATTTCCCCCTACGAGCAGTACTTC
CASSLRPSGISPYEQYF
>TRBJ1-2|.|TRBV5-8|.
TGTGCCAGCAGGATTCGGCTAAAGGGACACCATGGCTACACCTTC
CASRIRLKGHHGYTF
>TRBJ1-5|.|TRBV28|TRBD1
TGTGCCAGCAGTCTGGACAGGGAGGGGAGGACCAATCAGCCCCAGCATTTT
CASSLDREGRTNQPQHF